Following are 23 T cell receptor beta chains from one sample sequenced in a study of T cells in Graves' hyperthyroidism and ophthalmopathy. RNA transcripts served as the template for amplifying TCR beta CDR3 regions. The HTBI primer set was used in a first-round RT-PCR of the TCR CDR3. Using its own MiXCR run on the multiplex PCR reads, TCRdb lists one record per CDR3 protein. The sample carries hundreds of thousands of distinct CDR3 sequences, approximately 15% recorded once. Material: blood. The receptors here all came from a woman aged 30 to 39 with Graves' hyperthyroidism that later progressed to Graves' ophthalmopathy.

In its sample, this clonotype was seen a few times. DNA for the CDR3: TGTGCCAGCACCCAAGATAGCGGGAGCACAGATACGCAGTATTTT. It translates to CASTQDSGSTDTQYF. The chain joins TRBV28 to TRBJ2-3; 7 bases align to TRBD2. CDR3 length: 15 residues. V trimming: 7 bases; J trimming: 0 bases; junction bases outside the gene matches: 7. The V gene's germline CDR1 is MDHEN and CDR2 SYDVKM. The full variable domain, completed using reference TRBV28 and TRBJ2-3, is DVKVTQSSRYLVKRTGEKVFLECVQDMDHENMFWYRQDPGLGLRLIYFSYDVKMKEKGDIPEGYSVSREKKERFSLILESASTNQTSMYLCASTQDSGSTDTQYFGPGTRLTVL.

This chain uses TRBV6-1 with TRBJ2-3, with 9 positions matching TRBD2. The length of the CDR3 is 14 residues. Looked up from germline, CDR1 is MNHNS and CDR2 is SASEGT. Germline trimming cut 6 bases from V and 2 bases from J; bases unmatched to any gene: 3. The CDR3 DNA sequence: TGTGCCAGCAGAAGGACTAGCGACACAGATACGCAGTATTTT. Its translation is CASRRTSDTDTQYF.

V usage is TRBV5-1 and J usage is TRBJ2-1; 9 nucleotides align to TRBD2. This CDR3 spans 15 amino acids. From germline, CDR1 is SGHRS and CDR2 YFSETQ. V was clipped by 4 bases and J by 10 bases; unmatched bases: 12. CDR3 amino acids: CASSALSGGQVEQFF. The CDR3 DNA follows: TGCGCCAGCAGCGCACTTAGCGGGGGTCAGGTGGAGCAGTTCTTC.

The rearrangement joins TRBV5-1 to TRBJ2-1, with D perhaps matching TRBD1 (5 bases). The CDR3 loop spans 15 amino acids. Trimming shortened V by 1 base and J by 0 bases, and 8 bases separated the two germline ends. Germline values: CDR1 SGHRS, CDR2 YFSETQ. The CDR3 sequence is CASSLPTDSYNEQFF. The CDR3 DNA sequence: TGCGCCAGCAGCTTGCCGACAGACTCCTACAATGAGCAGTTCTTC.

The V call is TRBV12-5, the J call TRBJ2-7, with TRBD2 matching over 7 bases. CDR3 length equals 16 residues. V lost 0 bases and J lost 5; bases outside the gene matches: 10. The V gene's germline CDR1 is LGHNT and CDR2 FRNRAP. DNA for the CDR3: TGTGCTAGTGGTTTGGTACAGGCGGGAGCGATGGACGAGCAGTACTTC. Protein product: CASGLVQAGAMDEQYF.

At least ten counts were recorded for this clonotype. The rearrangement uses TRBV7-2 and TRBJ2-2, with D possibly being TRBD2 (7 bases). V gave up 7 bases and J gave up 5 bases, with 14 bases separating them. This CDR3 is 14 amino acids long. The germline V gene encodes CDR1 SGHTA and CDR2 FQGNSA. CDR3: CASTARGGTGELFF. CDR3 nucleotides: TGTGCCAGCACGGCTAGGGGGGGAACCGGGGAGCTGTTTTTT.

The chain joins TRBV11-2 to TRBJ2-7; the match to TRBD2 covers 8 bases. There are 14 residues in the CDR3. Germline V gene sequence: CDR1 SGHAT, CDR2 FQNNGV. J was trimmed by 5 bases and V by 5 bases; bases with no gene match: 8. The DNA for the CDR3 is TGTGCCAGCAGCCCGAGCGGGAGACTCGACGAGCAGTACTTC. It translates to CASSPSGRLDEQYF.

J is TRBJ1-1 and V is TRBV29-1; D is ambiguous. This CDR3 contains 14 residues. Trimming removed 6 bases at V and 4 bases at J, with 18 bases between. Germline-derived CDR1 and CDR2 are SQVTM and ANQGSEA. CDR3 in DNA: TGCAGCGTCGCCTTACTGGATTGGGGCACTGAAGCTTTCTTT. It codes for CSVALLDWGTEAFF.

The rearrangement uses TRBV20-1 and TRBJ2-3; D is ambiguous. This CDR3 comprises 12 residues. Germline V gene data show CDR1 as DFQATT and CDR2 as SNEGSKA (reference sequence). Trimming removed 5 bases from V and 4 bases from J, with 10 bases in between. The CDR3 reads CSAEFRPDTQYF. The CDR3 nucleotides read TGCAGTGCTGAGTTCCGTCCAGATACGCAGTATTTT.

This clonotype was counted many times. This sequence joins TRBV20-1 and TRBJ2-7, with TRBD2 identical over 8 bases. Trimming removed 3 bases from V and 4 bases from J; junction bases left unmatched: 5. Per germline, CDR1 DFQATT and CDR2 SNEGSKA (reference sequence). The CDR3 runs to 13 residues. This CDR3 reads CSASEAGGYEQYF. DNA for the CDR3: TGCAGTGCTAGTGAGGCGGGGGGATACGAGCAGTACTTC.

With regard to this clonotype: This sequence may be a read error, since a much larger clone differs from it by one base. This sequence joins TRBV29-1 and TRBJ2-5; D gene uncertain. The length of the CDR3 is 14 residues. V gave up 1 base and J gave up 5 bases, with 14 bases separating them. Germline V CDR1 and CDR2: SQVTM, ANQGSEA. CDR3 loop: CSVEGVRMGETQYF. The CDR3 nucleotides read TGCAGCGTTGAAGGAGTGAGGATGGGGGAGACCCAGTACTTC.

The chain combines TRBV5-1 with TRBJ1-1; no firm D call. CDR3 length: 13 amino acids. Germline CDR1 is SGHRS and CDR2 is YFSETQ. Trimming left V 0 bases short and J 7 bases short, with 10 bases between. As DNA, the CDR3 is TGCGCCAGCAGCTTGGGACGGCTCAGTGAAGCTTTCTTT. Translated: CASSLGRLSEAFF.

Only a few counts were recorded for this clonotype. The chain carries TRBV19 and TRBJ2-7; perhaps TRBD1 as D (6 bases). V gave up 3 bases and J gave up 2 bases, with 14 bases separating them. There are 15 residues in the CDR3. Per germline, CDR1 LNHDA and CDR2 SQIVND (reference sequence). CDR3: CASSIGGRGAYEQYF. Here the CDR3 DNA reads TGTGCCAGTAGTATTGGGGGCAGGGGTGCCTACGAGCAGTACTTC. The full variable domain, in which reference TRBV19 and TRBJ2-7 provide the parts outside the CDR3, is DGGITQSPKYLFRKEGQNVTLSCEQNLNHDAMYWYRQDPGQGLRLIYYSQIVNDFQKGDIAEGYSVSREKKESFPLTVTSAQKNPTAFYLCASSIGGRGAYEQYFGPGTRLTVT.

This clonotype was detected many times. V and J are TRBV5-5 and TRBJ2-5; D remains ambiguous. The germline gives CDR1 SGHKS, CDR2 YYEKEE (reference sequence). The CDR3 is 14 amino acids. V was clipped by 0 bases and J by 1 base, with 7 bases between them. CDR3 protein: CASSLVGFQETQYF. As DNA, the CDR3 is TGTGCCAGCAGCTTGGTAGGATTCCAAGAGACCCAGTACTTC.

This clonotype was detected ten times or more. This chain connects TRBV19 to TRBJ1-1; no clear D. Germline CDR1 LNHDA, CDR2 SQIVND (reference sequence). Trimming stripped 3 bases from V and 0 bases from J, with 11 bases between. This CDR3 region has 15 residues. CDR3 loop: CASSMEGGMNTEAFF. The CDR3 DNA reads as TGTGCCAGTAGTATGGAAGGAGGGATGAACACTGAAGCTTTCTTT. The variable domain in full, completed from reference TRBV19 and TRBJ1-1, reads DGGITQSPKYLFRKEGQNVTLSCEQNLNHDAMYWYRQDPGQGLRLIYYSQIVNDFQKGDIAEGYSVSREKKESFPLTVTSAQKNPTAFYLCASSMEGGMNTEAFFGQGTRLTVV.

The chain couples TRBV12-3 or TRBV12-4 to TRBJ1-3; D is unresolved. V lost 1 base and J lost 7, with 11 bases in between. The CDR3 consists of 14 residues. CDR3 nucleotide sequence: TGTGCCAGCAGTTTAGGTGATCGGGGTAACACCATATATTTT. Protein: CASSLGDRGNTIYF.

This clonotype was found many times. The V gene is TRBV5-1, the J gene TRBJ2-3; D is uncertain. The CDR3 covers 15 residues. Germline V gene data show CDR1 as SGHRS and CDR2 as YFSETQ. V dropped 2 bases and J dropped 2 bases, with 12 bases sitting between them. CDR3 bases: TGCGCCAGCAGCTTCGACTCCCTTGACACAGATACGCAGTATTTT. This gives the protein CASSFDSLDTDTQYF.

This clonotype appeared many times. The chain carries TRBV7-2 and TRBJ2-1, with 7 bases fitting TRBD2. Losses at the gene ends were 3 bases for V and 1 base for J; bases not matched to a gene: 3. CDR3 size: 15 residues. Germline V lookup: CDR1 SGHTA, CDR2 FQGNSA. CDR3 bases: TGTGCCAGCAGCTTCGCTAGCGGATCCTACAATGAGCAGTTCTTC. Translation gives CASSFASGSYNEQFF.

This clonotype was counted at least ten times. V usage is TRBV2 and J usage is TRBJ1-1; D not resolved. Trimming stripped 3 bases from V and 6 bases from J, with 11 bases between. Germline V lookup: CDR1 SNHLY, CDR2 FYNNEI. The CDR3 runs to 13 residues. The CDR3 loop reads CASSDADLPEAFF. In nucleotides, the CDR3 is TGTGCCAGCAGTGATGCAGACTTACCTGAAGCTTTCTTT.

This clonotype was counted ten times or more. A much more abundant neighbour one base away suggests this may be a read error. The chain recombines TRBV7-8 with TRBJ1-1, with D uncertain. The CDR3 totals 13 residues. V lost 3 bases, J lost 1 base, and 6 bases lay in between. Germline V gene lookup returns CDR1 SGHVS and CDR2 FQNEAQ. The CDR3 sequence: CASSFGENTEAFF. CDR3 coding DNA: TGTGCCAGCAGCTTTGGGGAGAACACTGAAGCTTTCTTT. Together with reference TRBV7-8 and TRBJ1-1, the CDR3 gives the full variable domain: GAGVSQSPRYKVAKRGQDVALRCDPISGHVSLFWYQQALGQGPEFLTYFQNEAQLDKSGLPSDRFFAERPEGSVSTLKIQRTQQEDSAVYLCASSFGENTEAFFGQGTRLTVV.

This clonotype was observed at least ten times. The genes are TRBV14 and TRBJ1-1; D uncertain. Germline values: CDR1 SGHDN, CDR2 FVKESK. Deletions cut 0 bases from V and 1 base from J, with 6 bases between. The CDR3 runs 14 residues. The CDR3 sequence is CASSQEEQNTEAFF. Here the CDR3 DNA reads TGTGCCAGCAGCCAAGAGGAGCAGAACACTGAAGCTTTCTTT.

This clonotype was found many times. The chain links TRBV7-9 to TRBJ2-7, with 7 bases matching TRBD1. V lost 4 bases to trimming and J lost 6 bases; unmatched junction nucleotides: 9. The CDR3 is 14 residues long. From germline, CDR1 is SEHNR and CDR2 FQNEAQ (reference sequence). CDR3 in DNA: TGTGCCAGCAGCTCGACAGGGAGCCCTCTCGAGCAGTACTTC. Encoded protein: CASSSTGSPLEQYF.

Ten or more counts support this clonotype. In DNA, the CDR3 is TGTGCCATCAGCTGGGCAGGAAACAATGAGCAGTTCTTC. Its protein product is CAISWAGNNEQFF. This chain joins TRBV10-3 and TRBJ2-1; D gene unclear. With 6 bases removed from V and 5 bases from J, the gap between germline ends came to 11 bases. The CDR3 has 13 residues. Germline loops: CDR1 ENHRY, CDR2 SYGVKD.